This TCR beta chain was identified during a study of high-grade serous ovarian cancer treatment subgroups. This CDR3 comprises 15 residues. Germline V CDR1 and CDR2: SGHTS, YDEGEE. The J segment lost 3 bases and the V segment lost 0 bases, leaving 4 bases of the junction unmatched. Tumor tissue was taken before any definitive surgery or chemotherapy was given. Only in-frame clones appear in the TCRdb table, and some are missing; sequencing was by immunoSEQ multiplex PCR. The data show about 6,600 clones, 79% seen once. Sequencing was performed on tumor tissue. The rearrangement joins TRBV5-8 to TRBJ2-3, with 7 bases lining up with TRBD1. The receptor was derived from a human donor with high-grade serous ovarian cancer. CDR3 DNA sequence: TGTGCCAGCAGCTTGGGCGACAGGGTAACAGATACGCAGTATTTT. This encodes CASSLGDRVTDTQYF.